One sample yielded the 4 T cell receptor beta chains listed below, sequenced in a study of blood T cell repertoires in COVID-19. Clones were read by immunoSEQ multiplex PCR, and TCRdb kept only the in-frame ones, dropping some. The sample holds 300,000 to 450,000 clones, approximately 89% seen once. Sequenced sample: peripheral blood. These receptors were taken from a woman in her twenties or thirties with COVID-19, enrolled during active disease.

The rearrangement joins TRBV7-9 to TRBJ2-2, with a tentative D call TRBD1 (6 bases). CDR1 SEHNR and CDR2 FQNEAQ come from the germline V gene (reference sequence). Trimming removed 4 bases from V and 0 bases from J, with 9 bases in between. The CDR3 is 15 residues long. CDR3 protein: CASSSRQANTGELFF. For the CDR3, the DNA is TGTGCCAGCAGCTCCCGACAGGCGAACACCGGGGAGCTGTTTTTT.

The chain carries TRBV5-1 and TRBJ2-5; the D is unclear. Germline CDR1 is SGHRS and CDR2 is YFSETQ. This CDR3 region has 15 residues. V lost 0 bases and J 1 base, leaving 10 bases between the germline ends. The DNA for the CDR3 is TGCGCCAGCAGCTTGGCCCCACAAGTCCAAGAGACCCAGTACTTC. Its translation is CASSLAPQVQETQYF.

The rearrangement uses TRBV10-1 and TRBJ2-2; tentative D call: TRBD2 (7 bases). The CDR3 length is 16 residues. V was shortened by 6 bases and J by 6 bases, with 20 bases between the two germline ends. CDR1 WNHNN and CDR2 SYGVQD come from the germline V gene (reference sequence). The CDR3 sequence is CASSERGGYLAGELFF. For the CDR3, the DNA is TGCGCCAGCAGCGAGAGGGGGGGCTATCTTGCCGGGGAGCTGTTTTTT.

The DNA of the CDR3 is TGTGCCAGCAGCTCTAGCGGGAGACAGTCCTACGAGCAGTACTTC. It is translated as CASSSSGRQSYEQYF. The chain couples TRBV7-9 to TRBJ2-7; TRBD2 matches at 10 bases. V was pared by 4 bases and J by 1 base, with 4 bases of the junction left unmatched. CDR1 and CDR2 (germline): SEHNR, FQNEAQ (reference sequence). The CDR3 loop spans 15 amino acids.